These 10 T cell receptor beta chains share one sample of origin, sequenced in a study of T cell responses to AZD1222 COVID-19 vaccine. TCRdb's copy holds only in-frame clones and misses some; the assay was immunoSEQ multiplex PCR. The table records about 140,000 clones, 88% of them present only once. Source: peripheral blood, taken 28 days after the second AZD1222 dose. The source of these receptors is an adult who received the AZD1222 COVID-19 vaccine.

The genes are TRBV18 and TRBJ2-7, with D maybe TRBD2 (6 bases). Trimming took off 3 bases at V and 5 bases at J, with 11 bases between the two ends. The CDR3 consists of 13 residues. Per the germline V gene, CDR1 is KGHSH and CDR2 is LQKENI. CDR3 nucleotides: TGTGCCAGCTCACCTCCCCCGGGAGACGAGCAGTACTTC. This translates into CASSPPPGDEQYF.

The chain employs TRBV5-1 and TRBJ1-4, with D unresolved. Germline loops: CDR1 SGHRS, CDR2 YFSETQ. V shed 0 bases and J shed 3 bases, with 6 bases lying between them. The CDR3 is 14 amino acids. This CDR3 is CASSLEGANEKLFF. Written as DNA, the CDR3 is TGCGCCAGCAGCTTGGAAGGAGCTAATGAAAAACTGTTTTTT.

The J gene is TRBJ2-2, the V gene TRBV5-1; possible D gene TRBD1, 6 bases. Deletions cut 4 bases from V and 8 bases from J, with 12 bases between. CDR1 and CDR2 from the germline V gene are SGHRS and YFSETQ. This CDR3 has 13 residues. CDR3 loop: CASSQNREGELFF. The CDR3 DNA follows: TGCGCCAGCAGCCAGAACAGGGAAGGGGAGCTGTTTTTT.

This clone has only one observation. This chain connects TRBV28 to TRBJ1-4, with a weak D call TRBD1 (6 bases). CDR1 is MDHEN, CDR2 SYDVKM, per germline. V lost 10 bases, J lost 8 bases, and 14 bases lay in between. This CDR3 is built from 12 residues. The CDR3 DNA is TGTGCCACTCAGGGGAGTACCGAAAAACTGTTTTTT. This encodes CATQGSTEKLFF. Supplemented by reference TRBV28 and TRBJ1-4, the full variable domain reads DVKVTQSSRYLVKRTGEKVFLECVQDMDHENMFWYRQDPGLGLRLIYFSYDVKMKEKGDIPEGYSVSREKKERFSLILESASTNQTSMYLCATQGSTEKLFFGSGTQLSVL.

This chain links TRBV13 with TRBJ1-1, with a weak D call TRBD1 (5 bases). Germline CDR1 and CDR2: PRHDT and FYEKMQ (reference sequence). Trimming cost V 6 bases and J 8 bases, with 13 bases left between them. The CDR3 has 12 amino acids. CDR3 sequence (DNA): TGTGCCAGCAGAGAAGGCGGGGCCGAAGCTTTCTTT. Its protein is CASREGGAEAFF.

This rearrangement joins TRBV3-1 (or the pseudogene TRBV3-2) to TRBJ1-5; unclear D gene. The CDR3 sequence is 12 residues long. With 3 bases removed from V and 11 bases from J, the gap between germline ends came to 11 bases. Germline CDR1 LGHDT, CDR2 YNNKEL (reference sequence). DNA for the CDR3: TGTGCCAGCAGCCAGGGAGGACGGGCCCAGCATTTT. Translation: CASSQGGRAQHF.

This CDR3 is CAAQVGGPDTDTQYF. The CDR3 nucleotides read TGTGCCGCCCAGGTCGGCGGACCAGACACAGATACGCAGTATTTT. The chain links TRBV21-1 to TRBJ2-3. TRBV21-1 is termed a pseudogene. This CDR3 contains 15 residues.

The gene calls are TRBV7-9 and TRBJ2-3; 9 nucleotides line up with TRBD2. J lost 6 bases, V lost 4 bases, and 14 bases had no gene match. There are 17 residues in the CDR3. Germline assignment: CDR1 SEHNR and CDR2 FQNEAQ (reference sequence). The DNA of the CDR3 is TGTGCCAGCAGCTCGCCGACTGGCGGGAGGGTTTGGGATACGCAGTATTTT. It specifies CASSSPTGGRVWDTQYF.

The chain combines TRBV9 with TRBJ2-2; D unclear. The CDR3 length is 14 residues. Germline V gene sequence: CDR1 SGDLS, CDR2 YYNGEE. V shed 3 bases and J shed 3 bases, with 9 bases lying between them. The CDR3 loop is CASSEQPYTGELFF. Written as DNA, the CDR3 is TGTGCCAGCAGCGAACAGCCATACACCGGGGAGCTGTTTTTT.

This clone is a singleton in its sample. The gene calls are TRBV29-1 and TRBJ2-1; 10 bases are a match to TRBD2. Germline V CDR1 and CDR2: SQVTM, ANQGSEA. Trimming at V came to 2 bases and at J to 8 bases, leaving 6 bases not matched to a gene. The length of the CDR3 is 14 residues. The CDR3 DNA reads TGCAGCGTTGAATCGCGCCTAGCGGGGGATGAGCAGTTCTTC. Its protein product is CSVESRLAGDEQFF.